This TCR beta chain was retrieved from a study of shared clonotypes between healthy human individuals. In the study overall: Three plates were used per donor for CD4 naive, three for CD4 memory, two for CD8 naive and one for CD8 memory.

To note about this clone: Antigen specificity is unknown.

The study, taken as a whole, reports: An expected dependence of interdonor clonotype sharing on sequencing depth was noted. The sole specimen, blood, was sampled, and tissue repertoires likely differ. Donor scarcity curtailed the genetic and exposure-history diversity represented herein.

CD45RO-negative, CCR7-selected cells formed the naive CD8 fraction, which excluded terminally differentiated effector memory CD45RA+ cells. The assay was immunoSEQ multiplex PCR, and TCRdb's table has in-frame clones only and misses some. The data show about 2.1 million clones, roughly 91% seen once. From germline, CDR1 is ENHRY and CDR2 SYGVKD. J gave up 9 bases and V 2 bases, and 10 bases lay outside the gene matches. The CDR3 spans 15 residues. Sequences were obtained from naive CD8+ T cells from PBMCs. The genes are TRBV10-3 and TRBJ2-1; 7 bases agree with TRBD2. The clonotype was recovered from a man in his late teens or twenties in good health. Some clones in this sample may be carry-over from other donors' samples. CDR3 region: CAISEGLGRFGEQFF. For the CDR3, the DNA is TGTGCCATCAGTGAGGGACTAGGGCGTTTCGGTGAGCAGTTCTTC.